These 25 T cell receptor beta chains originate from one sample sequenced in a study of blood T cell repertoires in COVID-19. Measured with immunoSEQ multiplex PCR; TCRdb has only the in-frame clones, and not every one. Altogether fewer than 250,000 clones are present, around 80% being singletons, with the ten largest covering under 3.5%. Sequencing used peripheral blood. The source is a man in his forties or fifties with active or convalescent COVID-19.

The chain uses TRBV3-1 (or the pseudogene TRBV3-2) and TRBJ2-3, with D uncertain. V dropped 0 bases and J dropped 7 bases, with 14 bases sitting between them. Germline CDR1 reads LGHDT; CDR2 reads YNNKEL (reference sequence). The CDR3 has 15 residues. CDR3 sequence (DNA): TGTGCCAGCAGCCAAGAAGTTGCTAGTCCAAATACGCAGTATTTT. Amino acids: CASSQEVASPNTQYF.

This sequence joins TRBV2 and TRBJ1-1, with unresolved D. The CDR3 length is 15 residues. V lost 4 bases and J 1 base, leaving 13 bases between the germline ends. The V gene's germline CDR1 is SNHLY and CDR2 FYNNEI. The CDR3 sequence: CASSVGPGANTEAFF. DNA for the CDR3: TGTGCCAGCAGTGTCGGTCCGGGTGCGAACACTGAAGCTTTCTTT.

The rearrangement links TRBV7-2 to TRBJ2-1, with TRBD2 as a possible D gene (5 bases). The germline V and J ends were trimmed by 5 bases and 0 bases, with 11 bases remaining between them. CDR1 is SGHTA and CDR2 is FQGNSA in the germline V gene. This CDR3 comprises 15 residues. CDR3 residues: CASSNQRSSYNEQFF. The CDR3 DNA reads as TGTGCCAGCAGCAATCAGCGGTCCTCCTACAATGAGCAGTTCTTC.

This rearrangement joins TRBV28 to TRBJ1-2; TRBD1 might be the D (5 bases). Per the germline V gene, CDR1 is MDHEN and CDR2 is SYDVKM. V was shortened by 1 base and J by 3 bases, with 15 bases between the two germline ends. The CDR3 spans 16 residues. CDR3 DNA: TGTGCCAGCAGTTTATCCCTAGGGGCGGGGGACTATGGCTACACCTTC. It yields the protein CASSLSLGAGDYGYTF.

This clone was found once. CDR3 DNA sequence: TGTGCCTGGAGAGCAAGGGGGCTTAGTGAAGCTTTCTTT. Its translation: CAWRARGLSEAFF. The rearrangement links TRBV30 to TRBJ1-1, with TRBD1 identical over 7 bases. This CDR3 region has 13 residues. V shed 3 bases, J shed 7 bases, and the junction held 8 bases outside the gene matches. CDR1 GTSNPN and CDR2 SVGIG come from the germline V gene (reference sequence). Looking up the rest from reference TRBV30 and TRBJ1-1 gives the full variable domain: SQTIHQWPATLVQPVGSPLSLECTVEGTSNPNLYWYRQAAGRGLQLLFYSVGIGQISSEVPQNLSASRPQDRQFILSSKKLLLSDSGFYLCAWRARGLSEAFFGQGTRLTVV.

The chain links TRBV5-1 to TRBJ2-2, with D perhaps matching TRBD1 (6 bases). The CDR3 loop spans 13 amino acids. Germline CDR1 is SGHRS and CDR2 is YFSETQ. Trimming took off 4 bases at V and 4 bases at J, with 8 bases between the two ends. The CDR3 loop is CASSQGFTGELFF. The CDR3 DNA sequence: TGCGCCAGCAGCCAGGGGTTCACCGGGGAGCTGTTTTTT. Complete variable domain (other parts from reference TRBV5-1 and TRBJ2-2): KAGVTQTPRYLIKTRGQQVTLSCSPISGHRSVSWYQQTPGQGLQFLFEYFSETQRNKGNFPGRFSGRQFSNSRSEMNVSTLELGDSALYLCASSQGFTGELFFGEGSRLTVL.

The chain uses TRBV6-5 and TRBJ2-7; TRBD1 matches 9 bases. J lost 1 base, V lost 5 bases, and 3 bases had no gene match. The length of the CDR3 is 14 residues. Germline V lookup: CDR1 MNHEY, CDR2 SVGAGI. CDR3 in amino acids: CASSRDRVSYEQYF. The CDR3 coding sequence is TGTGCCAGCAGTAGGGACAGGGTTTCCTACGAGCAGTACTTC.

Here the CDR3 reads CASRRGSAEETQYF. DNA of the CDR3: TGTGCCAGTCGGAGGGGCTCCGCGGAAGAGACCCAGTACTTC. V and J are TRBV19 and TRBJ2-5, with D perhaps TRBD2 (6 bases). Per germline, CDR1 LNHDA and CDR2 SQIVND (reference sequence). Deletions cut 8 bases from V and 3 bases from J, with 16 bases between. CDR3 size: 14 residues.

This clone ranks as medium-sized (0.01 to 0.1%). The chain carries TRBV7-9 and TRBJ2-2, with 12 bases fitting TRBD2. The J segment lost 3 bases and the V segment lost 5 bases, leaving 4 bases of the junction unmatched. The CDR3 runs 16 residues. Germline V gene sequence: CDR1 SEHNR, CDR2 FQNEAQ (reference sequence). CDR3 sequence: CASSVLAGGHTGELFF. The CDR3 nucleotides are TGTGCCAGCAGCGTCCTAGCGGGAGGGCACACCGGGGAGCTGTTTTTT.

The rearrangement uses TRBV4-1 and TRBJ2-7, with D maybe TRBD2 (5 bases). Germline CDR1 reads MGHRA; CDR2 reads YSYEKL. The CDR3 length is 14 residues. The V gene lost 2 bases and the J gene lost 1 base, with 9 bases spanning the gap. The CDR3 coding sequence is TGCGCCAGCAGCCAACAAAGCGGATCCTACGAGCAGTACTTC. This sequence encodes CASSQQSGSYEQYF.

The chain links TRBV6-6 to TRBJ2-1, with D tentatively TRBD2 (6 bases). V lost 4 bases to trimming and J lost 3 bases, with 7 bases between them. This CDR3 is built from 13 residues. Germline V gene lookup returns CDR1 MNHNY and CDR2 SVGAGI (reference sequence). CDR3 protein: CASSLDYYNEQFF. The CDR3 DNA sequence: TGTGCCAGCAGTTTGGACTACTACAATGAGCAGTTCTTC.

The chain carries TRBV5-1 and TRBJ1-1, with D perhaps matching TRBD1 (5 bases). The CDR3 is 15 amino acids. The germline V gene has CDR1 SGHRS and CDR2 YFSETQ. Trimming removed 0 bases from V and 0 bases from J, with 9 bases in between. CDR3 protein: CASSLETELNTEAFF. The CDR3 DNA is TGCGCCAGCAGCTTGGAGACAGAGTTGAACACTGAAGCTTTCTTT.

The chain couples TRBV30 to TRBJ2-1, with TRBD2 identical over 11 bases. Germline assignment: CDR1 GTSNPN and CDR2 SVGIG (reference sequence). The CDR3 is made up of 13 amino acids. The V segment lost 0 bases and the J segment 8 bases; nucleotides outside the gene matches: 0. Written as DNA, the CDR3 is TGTGCCTGGAGTGTACTAGCGGGGGATGAGCAGTTCTTC. This codes for CAWSVLAGDEQFF.

This clone was found many times. The genes are TRBV6-5 and TRBJ2-1, with 8 bases fitting TRBD1. The ends lost 6 bases at V and 0 bases at J; junction bases unmatched: 4. CDR1 and CDR2 from the germline V gene are MNHEY and SVGAGI. The CDR3 extends over 15 amino acids. In DNA, the CDR3 is TGTGCCAGCAGAGGACAGGGCCACTCCTACAATGAGCAGTTCTTC. This translates into CASRGQGHSYNEQFF.

This clone appeared once. This sequence joins TRBV5-8 and TRBJ1-2; 7 bases line up with TRBD1. The CDR3 length is 16 residues. Germline CDR1 SGHTS, CDR2 YDEGEE. The ends lost 3 bases at V and 6 bases at J; junction bases unmatched: 14. As DNA, the CDR3 is TGTGCCAGCAGCTGGCCCGGGACAGCCAAGGATGATGGCTACACCTTC. Amino acids: CASSWPGTAKDDGYTF.

The rearrangement uses TRBV27 and TRBJ1-6; D uncertain. Germline assignment: CDR1 MNHEY and CDR2 SMNVEV (reference sequence). The CDR3 covers 17 residues. V shed 3 bases and J shed 2 bases, with 14 bases lying between them. The DNA of the CDR3 is TGTGCCAGCAGTTTGATGGAGGGAGTCGCCTATAATTCACCCCTCCACTTT. It codes for CASSLMEGVAYNSPLHF.

V gene TRBV5-4 combines with J gene TRBJ1-1; 9 nucleotides agree with TRBD1. Germline CDR1 and CDR2: SGHNT and YYREEE (reference sequence). Trimming took 4 bases from V and 5 from J; bases not matched to a gene: 6. The CDR3 contains 14 residues. The CDR3 DNA follows: TGTGCCAGCAGCCCAGGACAGGGGCGGACTGAAGCTTTCTTT. Amino acid sequence: CASSPGQGRTEAFF.

Only a few counts were recorded for this clone. The chain carries TRBV10-2 and TRBJ2-7, with D maybe TRBD2 (6 bases). Germline CDR1 is WSHSY and CDR2 is SAAADI. The CDR3 runs 14 residues. With 4 bases removed from V and 2 bases from J, the gap between germline ends came to 12 bases. The CDR3 DNA is TGCGCCAGCAGTGGGAGTAGCGGCGCCTACGAGCAGTACTTC. Residues: CASSGSSGAYEQYF.

The J gene is TRBJ2-5, the V gene TRBV19; TRBD1 aligns across 8 bases. Looked up from germline, CDR1 is LNHDA and CDR2 is SQIVND (reference sequence). The CDR3 runs 13 residues. After removal of 6 bases from V and 6 bases from J, the junction contained 6 bases not matched to a gene. The CDR3 loop reads CASSDRGVKTQYF. CDR3 sequence (DNA): TGTGCCAGTAGCGACAGGGGAGTTAAGACCCAGTACTTC.

This clone was picked up a small number of times. The chain is built from TRBV19 and TRBJ1-5; D might be TRBD1 (6 bases). CDR3 length: 17 residues. Trimming removed 4 bases at V and 3 bases at J, with 19 bases between. Germline lookup yields CDR1 LNHDA and CDR2 SQIVND (reference sequence). The DNA for the CDR3 is TGTGCCAGTAGTAGGGGGCTGCCCAGGGGCGCCAATCAGCCCCAGCATTTT. Amino acids: CASSRGLPRGANQPQHF.

The V gene is TRBV6-1, the J gene TRBJ2-7, with TRBD2 matching over 11 bases. Germline lookup yields CDR1 MNHNS and CDR2 SASEGT. Losses at the gene ends were 2 bases for V and 1 base for J; bases not matched to a gene: 4. This CDR3 is 16 amino acids long. CDR3: CASSELGLAGSYEQYF. As DNA, the CDR3 is TGTGCCAGCAGTGAACTTGGACTAGCGGGTTCCTACGAGCAGTACTTC.

The V gene is TRBV7-8, the J gene TRBJ2-7, with TRBD2 identical over 7 bases. There are 16 residues in the CDR3. The V and J ends lost 4 bases and 0 bases, in that order; junction bases with no gene match: 9. Looked up from germline, CDR1 is SGHVS and CDR2 is FQNEAQ. As DNA, the CDR3 is TGTGCCAGCAGCTCGTGGGAGGGTAGGAGCTCCTACGAGCAGTACTTC. Protein: CASSSWEGRSSYEQYF.

This sequence joins TRBV11-2 and TRBJ1-4; the D is unclear. The germline CDR1 and CDR2 sequences are SGHAT and FQNNGV. The CDR3 is 13 amino acids. V was cut by 0 bases and J by 12 bases, with 11 bases left in between. The CDR3: CASSLDIWQQLFF. The CDR3 DNA reads as TGTGCCAGCAGCTTAGATATATGGCAACAACTGTTTTTT. Full variable domain (rest looked up from reference TRBV11-2 and TRBJ1-4): EAGVAQSPRYKIIEKRQSVAFWCNPISGHATLYWYQQILGQGPKLLIQFQNNGVVDDSQLPKDRFSAERLKGVDSTLKIQPAKLEDSAVYLCASSLDIWQQLFFGSGTQLSVL.

The chain recombines TRBV27 with TRBJ2-1, with 11 bases lining up with TRBD1. CDR1 and CDR2 (germline): MNHEY, SMNVEV (reference sequence). This CDR3 is built from 15 residues. J gave up 7 bases and V 4 bases, and 6 bases lay outside the gene matches. The CDR3 loop reads CASSSGQGARNEQFF. CDR3 nucleotides: TGTGCCAGCAGTTCAGGACAGGGGGCGCGGAATGAGCAGTTCTTC.

CDR3 nucleotides: TGCGCCAGCAGCCTGGGGGCGGGATGGGGGAACGAGCAGTACTTC. Protein product: CASSLGAGWGNEQYF. The chain joins TRBV5-1 to TRBJ2-7; perhaps D is TRBD1 or TRBD2 (6 bases each). This CDR3 has 15 residues. Trimming stripped 4 bases from V and 5 bases from J, with 19 bases between. From germline, CDR1 is SGHRS and CDR2 YFSETQ.